Included here is one T cell receptor beta chain sequence, with context. This sample is part of a study of Ad26.COV2.S vaccination and SARS-CoV-2 variants. The CDR3 totals 15 residues. Germline V CDR1 and CDR2: KGHDR, SFDVKD. With 2 bases removed from V and 4 bases from J, the gap between germline ends came to 13 bases. Using immunoSEQ multiplex PCR, the repertoire was profiled, and TCRdb retains in-frame clones only, with some absent. In the table there are some 45,000 clones, roughly four fifths of which are singletons. The sequence came from a human donor who had recovered from COVID-19. V is TRBV24-1 and J is TRBJ1-2; the D is unclear. This material consisted of peripheral blood, taken after recovery from COVID-19. The CDR3, as DNA: TGTGCCACCAGTGATTGGAGGCCGGGCGGCTATGGCTACACCTTC. This translates into CATSDWRPGGYGYTF.